This is a list of T cell receptor beta chains from one sample in a study of blood T cell repertoires in COVID-19. The repertoire was sequenced with immunoSEQ multiplex PCR; TCRdb's copy has only in-frame clones and lacks some. The sample lists roughly 60,000 clones, roughly 85% occurring once. Sequences were obtained from peripheral blood. All receptors come from a human donor in a cohort sampled during active COVID-19. The conserved cysteine and the conserved F or W are not part of the CDR3 here.

TRBJ2-1 TRBV6-2/TRBV6-3 ASSRTIYNEQF
TRBJ2-5 TRBV27 ASSFARGHEETQY
TRBJ2-2 TRBV18 ASSLYSGSGTGELF
TRBJ2-1 TRBV7-2 ASSFGGASYNEQF
TRBJ2-2 TRBV27 ASSGLAVGNTGELF
TRBJ2-1 TRBV27 ASSKPPGLASWGTYNEQF
TRBJ2-4 TRBV6-1 ASSEALLLQGARNIQY
TRBJ2-4 TRBV7-2 ASSYRESAKNIQY
TRBJ2-1 TRBV18 ASSPDTGGVLNEQF
TRBJ1-5 TRBV7-2 ASSPDRVRNQPQH
TRBJ2-5 TRBV5-1 ASSFGTSEETQY
TRBJ2-7 TRBV4-3 ASSQDDGGYEQY
TRBJ2-5 TRBV2 ASGRDRGSFETQY
TRBJ1-4 TRBV15 ATSGGGDRDEKLF
TRBJ2-5 TRBV5-1 ASSLGSSGQETQY
TRBJ2-1 TRBV19 ASSIGIVNEQF